This T cell receptor beta chain is drawn from a study of T cells expressing NK-cell markers. The CDR3 has 15 residues. Germline V gives CDR1 DFQATT, CDR2 SNEGSKA (reference sequence). Study-wide points: CD8+ T cells in more than five donors included dominant NKG2C+ clonotypes at roughly 1.0-7.0%.

Scientists made TCR beta cDNA using 5'RACE template switching with UMIs. TCRdb re-analyzed the 5' RACE reads; it lists each CDR3 protein once, without DNA. The table counts approximately 15,000 distinct CDR3 sequences; 50% to 60% lies in the top ten. With respect to this clonotype: Its target is unknown.

The clonotype originates from a man aged 18-75 years in good health. The rearrangement joins TRBV20-1 to TRBJ2-7; the TCRdb call, TRBD2, lacks DNA for checking. Sequencing used blood T cells: a sorted CD56 or NKG2C T cell subset, CD4+ or CD8+ T cells, or bulk PBMC T cells (not recorded which). CDR3 sequence: CSAQAALTGFYEQYF.